This is a list of T cell receptor beta chains from one sample in a study of T cells in Graves' hyperthyroidism and ophthalmopathy. TCRdb re-called the multiplex PCR reads through MiXCR, storing one row per CDR3 protein. This sample yields about 400,000 distinct CDR3 sequences, of which approximately 15% are seen a single time; around an eighth belongs to the top ten. The sequencing input was blood. These receptors all come from a woman aged 18-30 years with Graves' hyperthyroidism. The CDR3 runs from the conserved cysteine through the conserved F or W. A D gene is named only where the DNA matches it firmly. Clone size appears in some rows only: once, few, many, or a class for an expanded clone.

v_gene	abundance	d_gene	j_gene	CDR3nt	CDR3aa
TRBV5-6	many	TRBD2	TRBJ2-5	TGTGCCAGCAGCTTGCGAGCGGGAGTTCGAGAGACCCAGTACTTC	CASSLRAGVRETQYF
TRBV9	few	NA	TRBJ1-3	TGTGCCAGCAGCGTAGACCAGGGGGGAAACACCATATATTTT	CASSVDQGGNTIYF
TRBV12-3/TRBV12-4	few	TRBD1	TRBJ2-7	TGTGCCAGCAGTCCTCCTATTTTAACCGGGACAGGGCACTACGAGCAGTACTTC	CASSPPILTGTGHYEQYF
TRBV2	many	TRBD2	TRBJ2-5	TGTGCCAGCAGAGGACTAGCGTTAGAGACCCAGTACTTC	CASRGLALETQYF
TRBV5-5	few	TRBD2	TRBJ2-1	TGTGCCAGCAGCTTGGCTCGGACTAGCGGGGGCCATTACAATGAGCAGTTCTTC	CASSLARTSGGHYNEQFF
TRBV5-1	many	TRBD1	TRBJ1-1	TGCGCCAGCAGCTTGGGACAGGGGTCCACTGAAGCTTTCTTT	CASSLGQGSTEAFF
TRBV20-1	many	TRBD1	TRBJ1-2	TGCAGTGCTAGAGATCCCACAGGGGATGATCCTAACTATGGCTACACCTTC	CSARDPTGDDPNYGYTF
TRBV5-6	many	NA	TRBJ2-4	TGTGCCAGCAGCATATGGGGTAGGGCCAAAAACATTCAGTACTTC	CASSIWGRAKNIQYF
TRBV14	many	NA	TRBJ1-2	TGTGCCAGCAGCCAAGAGTCCTGGAACTATGGCTACACCTTC	CASSQESWNYGYTF
TRBV6-1	NA	NA	TRBJ1-4	TGTGCCAGCAGCCACGGACGGAAAACTAATGAAAAACTGTTTTTT	CASSHGRKTNEKLFF
TRBV28	many	NA	TRBJ2-2	TGTGCCAGCAGTCCCGCTGGAAACACCGGGGAGCTGTTTTTT	CASSPAGNTGELFF
TRBV20-1	many	NA	TRBJ2-3	TGCAGTGCTACTCCCACAAGCGGTCACACAGATACGCAGTATTTT	CSATPTSGHTDTQYF
TRBV29-1	many	NA	TRBJ1-5	TGCAGCGCCGAGATCGAAAGCAATCAGCCCCAGCATTTT	CSAEIESNQPQHF
TRBV18	few	TRBD2	TRBJ2-3	TGTGCCAGCTCACCCGCCGCTAGCGGGGGAAGAGATACGCAGTATTTT	CASSPAASGGRDTQYF
TRBV2	many	TRBD2	TRBJ2-1	TGTGCCACCCGCCGGACTAGCGGGGGGGCCGGCGAGCAGTTCTTC	CATRRTSGGAGEQFF
TRBV11-3	many	NA	TRBJ2-1	TGTGCCAGCAGCTTAGACGGGGGTGGCAATGAGCAGTTCTTC	CASSLDGGGNEQFF
TRBV11-2	many	NA	TRBJ2-7	TGTGCCAGCAGCTTAGATTGGTCCTACGAGCAGTACTTC	CASSLDWSYEQYF
TRBV2	few	NA	TRBJ1-1	TGTGCCAGCATGAGACACCCGAACACTGAAGCTTTCTTT	CASMRHPNTEAFF
TRBV6-2/TRBV6-3	many	TRBD2	TRBJ2-7	TGTGCCAGCAGTTACTCGAAACTAGCGGGAAACGAGCAGTACTTC	CASSYSKLAGNEQYF
TRBV5-1	many	TRBD2	TRBJ2-1	TGCGCCAGCAGCTCCGGGGGGGCCTACAATGAGCAGTTCTTC	CASSSGGAYNEQFF
TRBV3-1	few	TRBD1	TRBJ1-6	TGTGCCAGCAGCCCCAGAGACAGGGAAATTTCACCCCTCCACTTT	CASSPRDREISPLHF
TRBV19	NA	NA	TRBJ1-1	TGTGCCAGTAGCATCGGGGGGCCCGGCACTGAAGCTTTCTTT	CASSIGGPGTEAFF
TRBV5-1	NA	NA	TRBJ2-7	TGCGCCAGCAGCTTGGCCCAGGACTACGAGCAGTACTTC	CASSLAQDYEQYF
TRBV28	many	TRBD2	TRBJ2-7	TGTGCCAGCAGCTTAACAGCGGGGGAGGGAGAGCAGTACTTC	CASSLTAGEGEQYF
TRBV6-2/TRBV6-3	NA	TRBD2	TRBJ2-7	TGTGCCAGCAGCTGGGGACTAGCGGAGCTACCCTACGAGCAGTACTTC	CASSWGLAELPYEQYF
TRBV11-3	many	TRBD2	TRBJ2-3	TGTGCCAGCAGCCCGAGGACTAGCGGGGGCTCAGATACGCAGTATTTT	CASSPRTSGGSDTQYF
TRBV4-1	NA	TRBD1	TRBJ2-7	TGCGCCAGCAGCCACGGGACAGAGGCCTACGAGCAGTACTTC	CASSHGTEAYEQYF
TRBV29-1	NA	TRBD1	TRBJ1-3	TGCAGCCACTCCGGGACAGGGGGACGCCCTGGAAACACCATATATTTT	CSHSGTGGRPGNTIYF
TRBV20-1	many	NA	TRBJ1-5	TGCAGTGCTAGAGGCGGAGGGGCTAGGGTCACAGGGTGGCCCCAGCATTTT	CSARGGGARVTGWPQHF
TRBV28	many	TRBD1	TRBJ1-1	TGTGCCAGCAGCGTGGACAGGGAAGCTTTCTTT	CASSVDREAFF
TRBV9	few	NA	TRBJ2-1	TGTGCCAGCAGCGTAGCGGAGCGTAGGGAGCAGTTCTTC	CASSVAERREQFF
TRBV9	NA	TRBD2	TRBJ2-5	TGTGCCAGCAGCGTAGACAGCGGGAGACAGACCCAGTACTTC	CASSVDSGRQTQYF
TRBV4-2	few	NA	TRBJ2-7	TGTGCCAGCAGCCTAGGCCAGGCGGACGAGCAGTACTTC	CASSLGQADEQYF
TRBV5-1	NA	NA	TRBJ2-1	TGCGCCAGCAGCTTAGGACAGAGATACAATGAGCAGTTCTTC	CASSLGQRYNEQFF
TRBV20-1	many	NA	TRBJ2-1	TGCAGTGCTACGGCGCGGCTAGGATTGAGAAATGAGCAGTTCTTC	CSATARLGLRNEQFF
TRBV4-1	NA	NA	TRBJ1-2	TGCGCCAGCAGCCAAGACCCCCTAGGGCAATATGGCCACACCTTC	CASSQDPLGQYGHTF
TRBV7-9	few	NA	TRBJ2-5	TGTGCCAGCAGCTCCGGCCTGGGGGGTCTAGTTGGAGAGACCCAGTACTTC	CASSSGLGGLVGETQYF
TRBV4-2	many	NA	TRBJ2-1	TGTGCCAGCAGCTCGGCGGCGGGCGCGGCTTTAGAGCAGTTCTTC	CASSSAAGAALEQFF
TRBV4-1	NA	TRBD2	TRBJ2-1	TGCGCCAGCAGCCAACGACTAGCGGGGTACAATGAGCAGTTCTTC	CASSQRLAGYNEQFF